The 2 T cell receptor beta chains reported below all come from one sample, sequenced in a study of T cell changes during pregnancy in multiple sclerosis. Some clones are missing from TCRdb's copy, which holds only in-frame ones; the method was immunoSEQ multiplex PCR. The profile covers tens of thousands of clones, with 92% appearing a single time and around 2.9% taken by the ten largest. The input for sequencing was CD8+ T cells from peripheral blood mononuclear cells, taken in the third trimester of pregnancy. The receptors were sampled from a female donor in good health, enrolled as a control in a pregnancy study.

This clone was picked up one time. A junction end diverges from the germline sequence, so it may reflect a read error. CDR3 in amino acids: CAWNRPGEVYEQYF. CDR3 coding DNA: TGTGCTTGGAACCGACCCGGCGAGGTCTACGAGCAGTACTTC. The chain combines TRBV30 with TRBJ2-7; no clear D gene. CDR3 length: 14 amino acids. Germline CDR1 GTSNPN, CDR2 SVGIG (reference sequence).

The chain joins TRBV4-1 to TRBJ2-3; a possible D gene is TRBD2 (5 bases). The CDR3 consists of 13 residues. CDR1 and CDR2 (germline): MGHRA, YSYEKL. With 1 base removed from V and 7 bases from J, the gap between germline ends came to 9 bases. The CDR3 is CASSQVEGNTQYF. The DNA for the CDR3 is TGCGCCAGCAGCCAAGTCGAGGGTAATACGCAGTATTTT.